This TCR beta chain was observed in a study of identical twins (dated by TCRdb to about 2016). Regarding the study in general: To test whether fetal clonotypes persist, this study deep-sequenced TCR alpha and beta repertoires from monozygotic twins, from unrelated adults of various ages, and from cord blood. Replicate twin experiments were performed at different times using different library preparation protocols to rule out contamination.

General conclusions and limits of the study: The excess sharing between twins in beta out-of-frame sequences was weaker because fewer shared sequences reduced the signal-to-noise ratio. Recombination models systematically underestimated out-of-frame TCR alpha sharing in monozygotic twins but agreed with sharing between unrelated individuals. Because the same donors could not be followed over many years, conclusions were based on cross-sectional statistical analysis. Fewer insertions were carried by abundant cord blood beta clonotypes; a weaker similar trend was observed in young adult naive repertoires, while no such trend was observed in memory repertoires. Invariant T cells such as MAIT and iNKT could partly confound zero-insertion analyses, although diverse VJ usage argued against such confounding for most clonotypes. Out-of-frame TCR alpha sequences shared between twins showed an excess of low generation-probability sequences compared with coincidental sharing between unrelated individuals.

Comment on this clonotype: Its binding antigen is unknown. Base quality data are lacking; no much larger clone is found one base away.

All donors were healthy Caucasians. Trimming takes 3 bases from V and 0 bases from J, and the germline ends sit 18 bases apart. The germline V gene (reference sequence) yields DFQATT for CDR1 and SNEGSKA for CDR2. CDR3 length: 17 amino acids, cysteine to phenylalanine. The CDR3 DNA has 51 bases and is translated from base 1. The method behind the library was 5' RACE. Sequencing took place on an Illumina HiSeq 2000. A universal primer binding site was added through template switching, and the final cDNA carried a unique molecular identifier so that TCR cDNA molecules could be counted accurately. Specific primers in the conserved constant-segment region were used to synthesize first-strand cDNA for TCR alpha and beta chains. To control for contamination, each cDNA library was double barcoded with a SMART-Mk sample barcode plus Illumina barcodes. Two successive PCR steps introduced TruSeq adapter sequences along with Illumina sample barcodes. Sequencing of the TCR alpha and beta cDNA libraries was done on the Illumina HiSeq platform using custom primers. Per the source publication's procedure: MiGEC processed the raw reads to extract unique molecular identifiers, while MiXCR was used to determine the CDR3 positions. Recombination models were inferred per individual with the repgenHMM and IGoR tools using an EM algorithm. Shared clonotype analysis was performed with the tcR package in R, normalizing sharing by the product of cloneset sizes. To study raw recombination without the effects of thymic and clonal selection, out-of-frame nonproductive sequences were analyzed. The raw public data were reprocessed by TCRdb itself: fastp quality trimming at Q25, MiXCR clonotype calling, in-frame beta chains only. Each record represents a unique CDR3 protein, reported with the most common genes and DNA among its rows. The V and J calls were determined by TCRdb, not by the authors. Recorded for this sample are roughly 1.6 million distinct CDR3 sequences; about 32% of them occurred a single time. The ten largest clones capture around 0.25% of the sample.

The V and J genes are TRBV20-1 and TRBJ2-1, with the D gene tentatively TRBD1 or TRBD2, based on 5 matching bases in each. Sequencing was performed on cord blood. This clonotype was obtained from a newborn girl in good health. The CDR3 region has the sequence CSASGAARGGSYNEQFF. The nucleotides are TGCAGTGCTAGTGGGGCCGCTCGTGGAGGCTCCTACAATGAGCAGTTCTTC.